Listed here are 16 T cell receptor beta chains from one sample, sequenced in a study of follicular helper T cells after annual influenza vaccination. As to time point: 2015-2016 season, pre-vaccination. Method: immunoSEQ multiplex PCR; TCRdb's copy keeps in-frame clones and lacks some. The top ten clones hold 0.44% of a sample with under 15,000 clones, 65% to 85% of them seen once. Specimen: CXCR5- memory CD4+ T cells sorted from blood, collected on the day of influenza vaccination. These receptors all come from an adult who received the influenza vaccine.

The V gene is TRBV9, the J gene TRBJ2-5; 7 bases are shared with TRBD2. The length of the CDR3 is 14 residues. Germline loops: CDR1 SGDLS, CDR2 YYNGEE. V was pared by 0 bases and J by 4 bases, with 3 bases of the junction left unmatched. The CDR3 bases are TGTGCCAGCAGCGTAGGTGGGGAGGGAGAGACCCAGTACTTC. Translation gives CASSVGGEGETQYF.

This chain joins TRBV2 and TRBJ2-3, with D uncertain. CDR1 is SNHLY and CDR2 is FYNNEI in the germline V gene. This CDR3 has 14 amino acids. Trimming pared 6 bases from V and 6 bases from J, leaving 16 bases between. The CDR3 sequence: CASSSVVRTDTQYF. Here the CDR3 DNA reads TGTGCCAGCAGCAGCGTGGTCAGGACGGATACGCAGTATTTT.

In DNA form, the CDR3 reads TGTGCCAGCAGTGGCCCGACAGGGGGTCGTCAGCCCCAGCATTTT. Translation gives CASSGPTGGRQPQHF. V and J are TRBV6-1 and TRBJ1-5; 9 bases align to TRBD1. J gave up 6 bases and V 4 bases, and 7 bases lay outside the gene matches. The CDR3 extends over 15 amino acids. Germline assignment: CDR1 MNHNS and CDR2 SASEGT.

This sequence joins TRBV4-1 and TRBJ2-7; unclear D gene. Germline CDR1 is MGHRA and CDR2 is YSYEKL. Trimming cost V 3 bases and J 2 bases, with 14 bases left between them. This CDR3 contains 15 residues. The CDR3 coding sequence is TGCGCCAGCAGCCACCCCGGAACAGATACCTACGAGCAGTACTTC. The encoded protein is CASSHPGTDTYEQYF.

The CDR3 sequence is CASSSPLREQFF. The DNA for the CDR3 is TGTGCCAGCAGCTCCCCGTTGCGGGAGCAGTTCTTC. V is TRBV11-2 and J is TRBJ2-1; D is uncertain. This CDR3 is built from 12 residues. Germline CDR1 SGHAT, CDR2 FQNNGV. V was trimmed by 4 bases and J by 10 bases, leaving 11 bases between them.

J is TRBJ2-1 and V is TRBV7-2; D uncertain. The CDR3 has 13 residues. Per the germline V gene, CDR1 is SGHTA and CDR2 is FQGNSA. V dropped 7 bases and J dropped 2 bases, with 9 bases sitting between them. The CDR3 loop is CASTLGTYNEQFF. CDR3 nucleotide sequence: TGTGCCAGCACCCTAGGGACCTACAATGAGCAGTTCTTC.

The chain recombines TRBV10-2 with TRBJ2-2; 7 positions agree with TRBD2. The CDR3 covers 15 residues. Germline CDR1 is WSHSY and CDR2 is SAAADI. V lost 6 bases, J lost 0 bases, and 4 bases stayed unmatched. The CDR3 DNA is TGCGCCAGCAGGGTAGCGGGTACGAACACCGGGGAGCTGTTTTTT. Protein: CASRVAGTNTGELFF.

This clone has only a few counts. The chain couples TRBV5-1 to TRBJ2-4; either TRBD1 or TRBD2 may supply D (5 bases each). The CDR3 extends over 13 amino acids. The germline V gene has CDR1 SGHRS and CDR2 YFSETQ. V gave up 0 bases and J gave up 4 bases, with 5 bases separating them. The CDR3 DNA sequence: TGCGCCAGCAGCTTGGGGGGGAAAAACATTCAGTACTTC. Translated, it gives CASSLGGKNIQYF.

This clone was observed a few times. CDR3 protein: CASRLAGRTDTQYF. In DNA form, the CDR3 reads TGTGCCAGTAGACTAGCGGGCCGAACAGATACGCAGTATTTT. V is TRBV19 and J is TRBJ2-3; 9 positions match TRBD2. From germline, CDR1 is LNHDA and CDR2 SQIVND (reference sequence). V shed 6 bases and J 3 bases; nucleotides not matched to a gene: 4. This CDR3 spans 14 amino acids.

The CDR3 loop reads CASSSLAGGYNEQFF. CDR3 nucleotide sequence: TGCGCCAGCAGCTCACTAGCGGGGGGGTACAATGAGCAGTTCTTC. The V gene is TRBV5-1, the J gene TRBJ2-1; 13 bases map to TRBD2. The CDR3 totals 15 residues. Per germline, CDR1 SGHRS and CDR2 YFSETQ. V dropped 3 bases and J dropped 4; count of bases not matched to a gene: 1. The full variable domain, in which reference TRBV5-1 and TRBJ2-1 provide the parts outside the CDR3, is KAGVTQTPRYLIKTRGQQVTLSCSPISGHRSVSWYQQTPGQGLQFLFEYFSETQRNKGNFPGRFSGRQFSNSRSEMNVSTLELGDSALYLCASSSLAGGYNEQFFGPGTRLTVL.

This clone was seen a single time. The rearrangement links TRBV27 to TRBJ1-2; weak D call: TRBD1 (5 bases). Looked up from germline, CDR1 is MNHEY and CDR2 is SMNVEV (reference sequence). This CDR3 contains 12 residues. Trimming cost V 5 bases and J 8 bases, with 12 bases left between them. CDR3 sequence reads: CASSPQGGGYTF. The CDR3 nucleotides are TGTGCCAGCAGTCCGCAGGGTGGGGGCTACACCTTC.

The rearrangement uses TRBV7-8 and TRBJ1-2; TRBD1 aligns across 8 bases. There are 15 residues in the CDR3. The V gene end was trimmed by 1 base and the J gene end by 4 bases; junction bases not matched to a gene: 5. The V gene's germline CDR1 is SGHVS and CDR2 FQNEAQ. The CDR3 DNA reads TGTGCCAGCAGCTTAGAGGCAGGGGGCGGCTATGGCTACACCTTC. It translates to CASSLEAGGGYGYTF. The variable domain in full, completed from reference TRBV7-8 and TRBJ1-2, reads GAGVSQSPRYKVAKRGQDVALRCDPISGHVSLFWYQQALGQGPEFLTYFQNEAQLDKSGLPSDRFFAERPEGSVSTLKIQRTQQEDSAVYLCASSLEAGGGYGYTFGSGTRLTVV.

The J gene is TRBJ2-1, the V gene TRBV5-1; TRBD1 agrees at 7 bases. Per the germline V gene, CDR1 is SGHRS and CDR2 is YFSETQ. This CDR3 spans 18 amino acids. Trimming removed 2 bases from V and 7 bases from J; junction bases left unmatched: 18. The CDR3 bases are TGCGCCAGCAGCTTTTCGCCGTCTAAATATTCGACAGGGAATGAGCAGTTCTTC. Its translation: CASSFSPSKYSTGNEQFF.

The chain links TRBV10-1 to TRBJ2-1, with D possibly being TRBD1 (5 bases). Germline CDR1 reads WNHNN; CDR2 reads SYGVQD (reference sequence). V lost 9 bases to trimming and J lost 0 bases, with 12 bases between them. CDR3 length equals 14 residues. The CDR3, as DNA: TGCGCCAGTTCTCAGGGTTACTCCTACAATGAGCAGTTCTTC. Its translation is CASSQGYSYNEQFF.

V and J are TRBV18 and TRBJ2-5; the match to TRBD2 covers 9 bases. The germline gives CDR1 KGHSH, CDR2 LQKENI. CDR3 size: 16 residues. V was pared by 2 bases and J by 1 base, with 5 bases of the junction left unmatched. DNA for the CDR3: TGTGCCAGCTCACCAGCGGGGGGGCACCTCCAAGAGACCCAGTACTTC. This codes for CASSPAGGHLQETQYF. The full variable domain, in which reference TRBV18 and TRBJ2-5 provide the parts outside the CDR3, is NAGVMQNPRHLVRRRGQEARLRCSPMKGHSHVYWYRQLPEEGLKFMVYLQKENIIDESGMPKERFSAEFPKEGPSILRIQQVVRGDSAAYFCASSPAGGHLQETQYFGPGTRLLVL.

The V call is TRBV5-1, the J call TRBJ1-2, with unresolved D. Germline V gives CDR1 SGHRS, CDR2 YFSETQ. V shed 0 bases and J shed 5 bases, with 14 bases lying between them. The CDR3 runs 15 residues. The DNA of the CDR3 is TGCGCCAGCAGCTTGGCCCCGAAGAGAGAGTATGGCTACACCTTC. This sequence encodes CASSLAPKREYGYTF.